This T cell receptor (beta chain) was identified in a study of glioma-infiltrating T cells after dendritic cell vaccination. Study-wide background: At biweekly intervals, patients got three intradermal dendritic cell vaccine injections.

In the case of this clone: The antigen remains unidentified.

Produced via immunoSEQ multiplex PCR; TCRdb's table is partial and in-frame only. The table has about 21,000 clones, 79% seen once; the top ten hold 35% to 40%. Trimming took off 5 bases at V and 1 base at J, with 18 bases between the two ends. In germline, CDR1 is GTSNPN, CDR2 SVGIG (reference sequence). The CDR3 consists of 17 residues. The study, taken as a whole, reports: Survival was not directly related to TCR clonality in these patients. The cohort had few patients with full blood and tumor sets.

The chain is built from TRBV30 and TRBJ2-6; possible D gene TRBD1, 5 bases. This receptor was identified in a human donor with glioblastoma. The sequencing used blood, collected before dendritic cell vaccination. The CDR3 nucleotides are TGTGCCTGGTTGGGGCTCTCTCCCCGTTCTGGGGCCAACGTCCTGACTTTC. Its protein product is CAWLGLSPRSGANVLTF.